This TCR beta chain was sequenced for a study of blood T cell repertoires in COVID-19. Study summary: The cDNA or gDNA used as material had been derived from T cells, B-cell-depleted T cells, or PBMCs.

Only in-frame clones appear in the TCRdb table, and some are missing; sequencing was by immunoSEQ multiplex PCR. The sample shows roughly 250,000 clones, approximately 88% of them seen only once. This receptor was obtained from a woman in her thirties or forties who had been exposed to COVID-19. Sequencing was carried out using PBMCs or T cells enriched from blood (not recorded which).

CDR3 region: CASSPGLAVYNEQFF. The CDR3 DNA reads TGTGCCAGCAGCCCGGGACTAGCGGTCTACAATGAGCAGTTCTTC. This chain joins TRBV7-3 and TRBJ2-1, with 11 bases fitting TRBD2. This CDR3 is built from 15 residues. From germline, CDR1 is SGHTA and CDR2 FQGTGA. The V and J ends lost 5 bases and 3 bases, in that order; junction bases with no gene match: 3.